This T cell receptor (beta chain) appears in the sequencing data of a study of shared clonotypes between healthy human individuals. Sequencing was performed with immunoSEQ multiplex PCR; in TCRdb, only in-frame clones are kept and a portion is missing. The sample yields 2 million to 2.5 million clones, nearly 97% seen once. Comments on this clone: The antigen is undetermined.

General study results and limits: Blood alone was sampled, and tissue repertoires likely differ.

There are 14 residues in the CDR3. Germline loops: CDR1 MNHNS, CDR2 SASEGT. V lost 10 bases, J lost 8 bases, and 7 bases stayed unmatched. The sequence was collected from a man aged 18 to 30 in good health. The chain employs TRBV6-1 and TRBJ2-2, with 13 bases lining up with TRBD2. Source material: naive CD4+ T cells sorted from blood. Subset meaning: CD45RA+ positively selected. As DNA, the CDR3 is TGTGCCATATCACTAGCGGGAGGGCCTGGGGAGCTGTTTTTT. This encodes CAISLAGGPGELFF.